This TCR beta chain derives from a study of breast tumors, draining lymph nodes, adjacent tissues. TCRdb analysed the multiplex PCR reads with MiXCR anew, one entry per CDR3 protein. The sample includes more than 200,000 distinct CDR3 sequences, approximately 31% of them seen just once. Germline V lookup: CDR1 SGHRS, CDR2 YFSETQ. This CDR3 contains 12 residues. Samples came from axillary lymph nodes draining the breast cancer. In the case of this clonotype: At one of its ends the junction is not consistent with the germline gene, which may arise from a read error.

The origin of this receptor is a female donor with breast cancer. Some clones in this sample may be carry-over from other donors' samples. The sample consisted of axillary lymph node tissue. The rearrangement uses TRBV5-1 and TRBJ2-5, with D unresolved. Written as DNA, the CDR3 is TGCGCCAGCAGCTTGTACGAGGAGACCCACTACTTC. It yields the protein CASSLYEETHYF.